The 22 T cell receptor beta chains reported below all come from one sample, sequenced in a study of blood T cell repertoires in COVID-19. Sequencing was performed with immunoSEQ multiplex PCR; in TCRdb, only in-frame clones are kept and a portion is missing. This repertoire shows about 530,000 clones, roughly 91% found once; its top ten account for roughly 8.3%. Material for sequencing was peripheral blood. These receptors were obtained from a woman between 45 and 60 years old with COVID-19, enrolled during active disease.

The rearrangement joins TRBV30 to TRBJ2-7, with D possibly matching TRBD2 (6 bases). There are 15 residues in the CDR3. The ends were cut back, 0 bases at V and 0 bases at J, with 12 bases in the middle. In germline, CDR1 is GTSNPN, CDR2 SVGIG (reference sequence). CDR3 protein: CAWSVPGLPSYEQYF. CDR3 nucleotides: TGTGCCTGGAGTGTACCAGGACTACCCTCCTACGAGCAGTACTTC.

V is TRBV9 and J is TRBJ1-5; D unresolved. This CDR3 is 13 amino acids long. V lost 7 bases and J lost 7, with 15 bases in between. Germline CDR1 and CDR2: SGDLS and YYNGEE. The CDR3 DNA reads TGTGCCAGCGGGTCCGGGGAAATCCAGCCCCAGCATTTT. This gives the protein CASGSGEIQPQHF.

V usage is TRBV12-3 or TRBV12-4 and J usage is TRBJ1-1, with D hard to call. The CDR3 has 13 residues. Trimming removed 3 bases from V and 3 bases from J, with 8 bases in between. DNA for the CDR3: TGTGCCAGCAGTTTCGCAGGTTACACTGAAGCTTTCTTT. This encodes CASSFAGYTEAFF.

The chain is built from TRBV19 and TRBJ2-6; TRBD2 aligns across 8 bases. The V gene end was trimmed by 4 bases and the J gene end by 0 bases; junction bases not matched to a gene: 8. The germline V gene encodes CDR1 LNHDA and CDR2 SQIVND (reference sequence). This CDR3 has 18 amino acids. This CDR3 is CASSTPLAGPSGANVLTF. The CDR3 nucleotides read TGTGCCAGTAGTACCCCCCTAGCGGGTCCCTCTGGGGCCAACGTCCTGACTTTC.

This clone was detected only once. Written as DNA, the CDR3 is TGTGCCAGCAGTTACTTAGGGGGCCGGAACATTCAGTACTTC. Its translation: CASSYLGGRNIQYF. The V call is TRBV6-5, the J call TRBJ2-4, with 7 bases that match TRBD1. The CDR3 has 14 residues. CDR1 and CDR2 (germline): MNHEY, SVGAGI. V lost 1 base, J lost 7 bases, and 4 bases stayed unmatched.

J is TRBJ1-1 and V is TRBV19; 11 nucleotides agree with TRBD1. The CDR3 is 13 amino acids. After removal of 5 bases from V and 8 bases from J, the junction contained 4 bases not matched to a gene. Germline CDR1 and CDR2: LNHDA and SQIVND (reference sequence). The CDR3 sequence: CASSPGTGGEAFF. The CDR3 DNA reads TGTGCCAGTAGTCCCGGGACAGGGGGGGAAGCTTTCTTT.

The chain carries TRBV24-1 and TRBJ1-2; D perhaps matches TRBD1 (5 bases). CDR3 length: 11 amino acids. V lost 6 bases to trimming and J lost 8 bases, with 9 bases between them. Germline lookup yields CDR1 KGHDR and CDR2 SFDVKD. The CDR3 bases are TGTGCCACCAGTCGCGGGACGGGCTACACCTTC. Its protein product is CATSRGTGYTF.

The chain is built from TRBV6-1 and TRBJ2-7, with D maybe TRBD2 (6 bases). Germline CDR1 is MNHNS and CDR2 is SASEGT. CDR3 size: 15 residues. The V end lost 2 bases, the J end lost 7 bases, and 18 bases lay between the germline ends. The CDR3 here is CASSERGNRPREQYF. As DNA, the CDR3 is TGTGCCAGCAGTGAACGCGGGAATCGCCCCCGGGAGCAGTACTTC.

The V call is TRBV6-5, the J call TRBJ2-7; 7 nucleotides align to TRBD2. This CDR3 region has 14 residues. V lost 3 bases to trimming and J lost 1 base; unmatched junction nucleotides: 3. Looked up from germline, CDR1 is MNHEY and CDR2 is SVGAGI. The CDR3 DNA reads as TGTGCCAGCAGTTATAACGGGGGGTCCTACGAGCAGTACTTC. Translated: CASSYNGGSYEQYF.

This chain connects TRBV5-1 to TRBJ2-7; 7 bases match TRBD1. The CDR3 length is 14 residues. J gave up 2 bases and V 5 bases, and 7 bases lay outside the gene matches. The germline CDR1 and CDR2 sequences are SGHRS and YFSETQ. The CDR3 bases are TGCGCCAGCAGTCACCCGGGACAGCCCTACGAGCAGTACTTC. Its protein product is CASSHPGQPYEQYF.

This sequence joins TRBV6-6 and TRBJ1-1; D might be TRBD1 (6 bases). The germline V and J ends were trimmed by 8 bases and 4 bases, with 14 bases remaining between them. Germline V CDR1 and CDR2: MNHNY, SVGAGI (reference sequence). CDR3 length equals 13 residues. The CDR3 DNA reads TGTGCCAGCGGGGAACAGGGAATCACTGAAGCTTTCTTT. Its protein product is CASGEQGITEAFF.

This chain joins TRBV4-1 and TRBJ2-3; 9 bases match TRBD2. CDR1 MGHRA and CDR2 YSYEKL come from the germline V gene. The CDR3 totals 18 residues. V lost 2 bases and J lost 0; bases outside the gene matches: 9. The CDR3 DNA is TGCGCCAGCAGCCAACGCCCGACTAGCGGAACTAGCACAGATACGCAGTATTTT. This translates into CASSQRPTSGTSTDTQYF.

This chain uses TRBV7-3 with TRBJ1-2; the match to TRBD1 covers 7 bases. The V and J ends lost 4 bases and 8 bases, in that order; junction bases with no gene match: 10. Germline V gene data show CDR1 as SGHTA and CDR2 as FQGTGA. This CDR3 is built from 14 residues. This chain's CDR3 is CASSWDWQGGGYTF. CDR3 DNA sequence: TGTGCCAGCAGCTGGGACTGGCAGGGGGGCGGCTACACCTTC. Based on the CDR3 plus reference TRBV7-3 and TRBJ1-2, the full variable domain is GAGVSQTPSNKVTEKGKYVELRCDPISGHTALYWYRQSLGQGPEFLIYFQGTGAADDSGLPNDRFFAVRPEGSVSTLKIQRTERGDSAVYLCASSWDWQGGGYTFGSGTRLTVV.

This rearrangement joins TRBV30 to TRBJ1-6, with D uncertain. Germline V gene sequence: CDR1 GTSNPN, CDR2 SVGIG (reference sequence). There are 12 residues in the CDR3. V lost 4 bases, J lost 10 bases, and 11 bases lay in between. Written as DNA, the CDR3 is TGTGCCTGGACCCCGGCCGGGTCACCCCTCCACTTT. It codes for CAWTPAGSPLHF.

V usage is TRBV28 and J usage is TRBJ2-2; maybe TRBD2 (6 bases). This CDR3 region has 14 residues. V lost 11 bases and J lost 3, with 16 bases in between. Germline CDR1 reads MDHEN; CDR2 reads SYDVKM. CDR3: CAVLGRRYTGELFF. The CDR3 region has the DNA TGTGCCGTCTTAGGGAGGCGGTACACCGGGGAGCTGTTTTTT.

This clone has a single count. The rearrangement joins TRBV3-1 (or the pseudogene TRBV3-2) to TRBJ2-7, with 13 bases that match TRBD2. Germline CDR1 LGHDT, CDR2 YNNKEL (reference sequence). V lost 6 bases and J lost 6; bases outside the gene matches: 5. This CDR3 has 14 amino acids. The CDR3 here is CASSRTSGGGEQYF. The DNA of the CDR3 is TGTGCCAGCAGTCGGACTAGCGGGGGCGGCGAGCAGTACTTC.

CDR3: CAITIGLNQPQHF. CDR3 nucleotide sequence: TGTGCCATCACCATTGGGCTCAATCAGCCCCAGCATTTT. The chain combines TRBV10-3 with TRBJ1-5, with D unclear. Germline V lookup: CDR1 ENHRY, CDR2 SYGVKD. The CDR3 loop spans 13 amino acids. V was trimmed by 7 bases and J by 3 bases, leaving 10 bases between them.

The gene calls are TRBV30 and TRBJ1-2; 7 nucleotides match TRBD1. J gave up 11 bases and V 3 bases, and 6 bases lay outside the gene matches. The CDR3 consists of 11 residues. Germline V lookup: CDR1 GTSNPN, CDR2 SVGIG (reference sequence). CDR3 loop: CAWRWQGEYTF. The CDR3 DNA sequence: TGTGCCTGGAGGTGGCAGGGGGAGTACACCTTC.

This sequence joins TRBV6-1 and TRBJ1-2; possibly TRBD1 for D (5 bases). V gave up 2 bases and J gave up 7 bases, with 14 bases separating them. CDR3 size: 14 residues. From germline, CDR1 is MNHNS and CDR2 SASEGT. The DNA for the CDR3 is TGTGCCAGCAGTGAAAACAGGATCAACGGTGGCTACACCTTC. Translation gives CASSENRINGGYTF.

The genes are TRBV19 and TRBJ1-2, with 10 bases fitting TRBD1. V was pared by 3 bases and J by 9 bases, with 7 bases of the junction left unmatched. Germline V gene lookup returns CDR1 LNHDA and CDR2 SQIVND (reference sequence). CDR3 length equals 14 residues. The CDR3 loop is CASSIAGTGVSYTF. The CDR3 region has the DNA TGTGCCAGTAGTATCGCCGGGACAGGGGTTAGCTACACCTTC.

This chain joins TRBV7-9 and TRBJ2-1, with a weak D call TRBD1 (6 bases). Germline-derived CDR1 and CDR2 are SEHNR and FQNEAQ (reference sequence). Trimming took off 5 bases at V and 9 bases at J, with 11 bases between the two ends. The CDR3 sequence is 12 residues long. The CDR3 DNA sequence: TGTGCCAGCAGCCCGGCCAGGGGTGAGCAGTTCTTC. Its translation is CASSPARGEQFF.

Regarding this clone: The same CDR3 also results from other DNA sequences found in this sample. The chain joins TRBV20-1 to TRBJ1-2; D not certain. The CDR3 loop spans 11 amino acids. The V gene lost 4 bases and the J gene lost 2 bases, with 5 bases spanning the gap. Germline CDR1 is DFQATT and CDR2 is SNEGSKA (reference sequence). Here the CDR3 reads CSATGNYGYTF. CDR3 DNA sequence: TGCAGTGCTACGGGAAACTATGGCTACACCTTC.